This T cell receptor beta chain was captured in a study of cytomegalovirus exposure and HLA in healthy donors (dated 2017 in TCRdb). The study in broad terms: According to an earlier analysis of a few hundred of the donors, 200 million or so T cells yielded roughly 110 million unique TCR beta sequences and approximately 280 Gb of sequence data. An early release that covered some 640 HLA-typed donors contained approximately 300 gigabases of sequencing data and tens of millions of unique TCR sequences. Among the roughly 390 genotyped donors, around 81% belonged to the genetic ancestry cluster associated with self-reported Caucasian donors. The aim of the study was to test whether cataloging public T cell receptors could identify signatures of past pathogen exposure. Using immunosequencing, the study profiled T cell repertoires from approximately 700 subjects and related those repertoires to cytomegalovirus serostatus. In addition to the first cohort of approximately 650 subjects, a separate validation cohort of approximately 120 different subjects was used. High-throughput TCR immunosequencing, statistical association of individual TCRs with disease status, and machine learning were combined to predict cytomegalovirus infection status. A later analysis re-analyzed previously published TCR beta repertoires from approximately 670 donors and added high-resolution HLA genotyping to study TCR occurrence patterns. Rather than using new phenotypic data, the later analysis identified candidate immune exposures from TCR beta sequences and from how often those sequences occurred across donors. An earlier analysis of several hundred of the donors applied high-throughput TCR beta sequencing to assess whether each TCR beta V gene segment acted as functional or pseudogenic. Donor age, sex, ethnicity and CMV serostatus were collected together with the repertoire data. A later genetic analysis took genome-wide SNP genotypes for about 65% of the 666 donors and used that subset as a discovery cohort. Every discovery cohort repertoire had been produced on one sequencing platform. HLA typing covered class I and class II loci at four-digit resolution. The number of donors typed differed by locus, with 629-630 for A, B, C, DRB1 and DQB1, 522 for DQA1, approximately 570 for DPA1, and 450 to 480 for DPB1. Roughly five DR-DQ haplotypes were treated as single units for association and clustering because of strong linkage in the cohort. Among over 350 genotyped donors of the cohort, an average of roughly 240,000 unique TCR beta nucleotide sequences were sequenced per donor, around a sixth of them non-productive. Study-level results and caveats: A later analysis found that most CMV-associated TCR beta chains appeared HLA-restricted, with HLA associations seemingly driven largely by CMV exposure. In a later genetic analysis, a missense DCLRE1C variant was associated with V-gene and J-gene trimming of TCR beta chains, and the association was replicated in an independent cohort. In vitro tests confirmed that a few of the cytomegalovirus-associated TCR beta chains recognize cytomegalovirus antigens. Linkage disequilibrium might explain the correlated functional status among segregating V segments, but an unknown experimental factor could not be excluded. In the study, approximately 150 TCR beta chains were listed as associated with cytomegalovirus. While some public TCRs were present in many individuals, most TCR sequences turned up only very rarely across donors. Immune exposure information for the cohort was limited to CMV serostatus. The cohort was sequenced for TCR beta chains only, and without alpha or paired-chain data the features that could be detected were limited. In a later analysis, TCR association rates were found to vary across HLA loci, with the most associated TCRs seen for DRB1 alleles and the fewest for HLA-C alleles. In a later analysis, HLA-associated TCR beta chains showed more clonal expansion and lower generation probabilities than non-associated chains that were equally common. According to a later analysis, parvovirus B19, influenza, CMV and Epstein-Barr virus appeared linked to several top co-occurrence clusters. In both the original and validation cohorts, the classifier was reported to diagnose cytomegalovirus status with high specificity and sensitivity. Because the 87-base-pair reads could not distinguish some IMGT-functional V segments, including TRBV6-2 and TRBV6-3, those segments were excluded. Strong co-occurrence of HLA alleles, especially DR and DQ, made assigning TCR associations to individual alleles difficult. A further reported finding was that TCR beta sequences accurately predicted the HLA-A and HLA-B alleles for most subjects in the first cohort. A cluster of highly shared sequence variants was judged likely to be a technical artifact of the sequencing pipeline. In a later analysis, more than 15,000 TCR beta sequences were associated with specific HLA alleles at a false discovery rate of 0.05. Roughly uniform sequencing depth across donors was assumed in presence/absence analyses, although this assumption may not hold. According to a later genetic analysis, donors in an Asian-associated ancestry cluster had fewer N-insertions in productive TCRs than the approximately 650-donor mean. The authors suggested that the approach could potentially be extended to other disease states and immunological phenotypes. Because some donors lacked HLA typing at each locus, the association tests relied only on the typed subset. The earlier analysis of 587 of the donors excluded 15 to 20 rarely observed V segments, including chromosome 9 orphons, because counts were too low. An earlier analysis of approximately 570 of the donors showed that most TCR beta V segments appeared in productive rearrangements either about 87% or about 30% of the time, which broadly matched IMGT annotations.

Inclusive of the bounding cysteine and phenylalanine, the CDR3 is 14 residues long. The only DNA kept is the CDR3, 42 bases in frame from the first base. The V end gives up 1 base and the J end 4 bases, leaving 0 bases in the junction not matched to a gene. The germline V gene provides CDR1 SGHAT and CDR2 FQNNGV. In total, just over 650 healthy bone marrow donors made up the cohort. At the time of sampling, every cohort member was nominally healthy, though immune exposures that went unrecorded were likely present. The donor tested CMV seronegative and was one of the 352 seronegative cohort members. A peripheral blood sample was provided by each donor, and peripheral blood mononuclear cells were used for TCR beta sequencing. The Qiagen DNeasy Blood Extraction Kit was used to extract genomic DNA from the blood cell samples. As to this clone: Its antigen is currently not known. No base quality values were provided; no much bigger clone lies one nucleotide off. Other nucleotide sequences in the sample specify the same CDR3.

The library was prepared using the immunoSEQ multiplex PCR assay. A mixture of 60 forward primers for TCR Vbeta segments and 13 reverse primers for TCR Jbeta segments was used in the multiplex PCR. The CDR3 region of rearranged TCR beta genes was amplified from genomic DNA by a multiplex PCR assay. Amplified TCR beta libraries were sequenced as 87-base-pair reads on the Illumina HiSeq System. As for the original processing: In a later analysis, roughly 80 million unique TCR beta chains were counted across the roughly 610 repertoires, and around 11 million of these chains were shared by at least two donors. Raw reads were error-corrected and collapsed into unique sequences by a nearest-neighbor algorithm in which closely related sequences were merged to remove PCR and sequencing errors. To assign V, D and J gene segments, CDR3 sequences were aligned to IMGT reference sequences. For a sequence to be retained, at least a six-nucleotide match to both a V gene segment and a J gene segment was required. Rearrangements were classified as productive when the CDR3 lacked stop codons and remained in frame with V and J, and all other rearrangements were classified as non-productive. Following IMGT convention, CDR3 was defined as the stretch from the second conserved V-encoded cysteine to the conserved J-encoded phenylalanine. In an earlier analysis of 550 to 650 of the donors, sequences lacking an unambiguous match to a single V gene segment were excluded. In an earlier analysis of more than 500 of the donors, a V segment was called functional when productive rearrangements were above 56.7%, and segregating when the standard deviation between donors exceeded 5%. A statistical classification framework was built to diagnose cytomegalovirus status from the catalog of TCR beta chain sequences. A later analysis assigned V and J genes by comparing TCR nucleotide sequences with IMGT/GENE-DB human TR gene sequences. In a later analysis, CDR3 sequences and most-parsimonious VDJ recombination scenarios were assigned using the TCRdist pipeline. In a later analysis, each TCR beta chain was defined by its CDR3 amino acid sequence together with its V-gene family, and reads lacking a unique V-gene family were excluded. As a way to deal with suspected cross-contamination and a sequencing artifact, a later analysis dropped hundreds of nucleotide sequences that were highly shared and had low generation probability. A later analysis calculated a clonal expansion index for each public chain from normalized within-repertoire ranks of inferred template counts. In a later analysis, generation probabilities were computed using a VDJ recombination model fitted to out-of-frame rearrangements, and the results were checked against IGoR. In a later analysis, hypergeometric tests were used to score TCR-TCR, TCR-HLA and TCR-CMV co-occurrence, with a repertoire-size bias correction applied to TCR pairs. To estimate false discovery rates, a later analysis permuted the HLA or CMV assignments 20 times. In a later analysis, co-occurring TCRs were grouped using DBSCAN, with TCRdist sequence similarity added in when clustering inside HLA-allele-positive subsets. Co-occurrence clustering excluded repertoires with fewer than 30,000 or more than 120,000 public chains, plus five with anomalous nucleotide sharing. Not all clones reach the TCRdb copy of this immuneACCESS table, which keeps in-frame sequences only. Checked studies attribute under half of the gap to unresolved V genes and leave the rest unexplained. V and J calls and clone size are given by that table; D and trimming were obtained from the DNA. The sample table holds some 150,000 clones, of which approximately 80% were seen once. Approximately 1.5% of the sample is held by the ten biggest clonotypes.

Sample: PBMCs. The sequence was obtained from a male donor in good health and CMV-seronegative. The chain joins TRBV11-2 to TRBJ1-1; 10 of the junction bases match TRBD1. The CDR3 corresponds to CASSLGQGATEAFF. The DNA sequence is given as TGTGCCAGCAGCTTAGGACAGGGGGCCACTGAAGCTTTCTTT.